This entry is about one T cell receptor (beta chain). MiXCR, applied by TCRdb to the RT-PCR reads, yields one record per CDR3 protein. The table shows almost 700,000 distinct CDR3 sequences, with 14% occurring only once. V lost 3 bases, J lost 8 bases, and 5 bases lay in between. This CDR3 spans 11 amino acids. This TCR derives from a female donor in good health, serving as a healthy control. The material sequenced was memory CD4+ T cells from blood. This rearrangement joins TRBV12-3 or TRBV12-4 to TRBJ2-1; no definite D call. The CDR3 spells CASSFFHEQFF. In DNA, the CDR3 is TGTGCCAGCAGTTTTTTCCATGAGCAGTTCTTC.